Following are 10 T cell receptor beta chains from one sample sequenced in a study of blood T cell repertoires in COVID-19 (dated by TCRdb to about 2020). The protocol used for the library was the immunoSEQ multiplex PCR assay. TCRdb took over this immuneACCESS table, retaining in-frame rearrangements with V and J assigned. Such tables are incomplete; in checked studies, under half of the missing clones stem from an unresolved V gene, and the remainder is unexplained. Across this sample there are around 140,000 clones, with roughly four fifths seen only once. Roughly 3.5% of the sample is in the top ten clones. Sample: PBMCs or T cells enriched from blood (not recorded which). All receptors derive from a woman between 45 and 60 years old with acute COVID-19.

The gene calls are TRBV27 and TRBJ1-5; 8 bases align to TRBD1. Germline assignment: CDR1 MNHEY and CDR2 SMNVEV (reference sequence). Trimming took 6 bases from V and 6 from J; bases not matched to a gene: 13. The CDR3 consists of 16 residues. CDR3 DNA sequence: TGTGCCAGCAGCCGAGCCGCAGGGGGCCATGGTCAGCCCCAGCATTTT. It codes for CASSRAAGGHGQPQHF.

The CDR3 bases are TGTGCCTGGAGTGACTTAGGGACTCTCCTAGCCAAAAACATTCAGTACTTC. It yields the protein CAWSDLGTLLAKNIQYF. The rearrangement joins TRBV30 to TRBJ2-4; TRBD2 might be the D (6 bases). CDR1 and CDR2 from the germline V gene are GTSNPN and SVGIG (reference sequence). V lost 1 base to trimming and J lost 0 bases, with 16 bases between them. The CDR3 consists of 17 residues. Filled out from reference TRBV30 and TRBJ2-4, the complete variable domain reads SQTIHQWPATLVQPVGSPLSLECTVEGTSNPNLYWYRQAAGRGLQLLFYSVGIGQISSEVPQNLSASRPQDRQFILSSKKLLLSDSGFYLCAWSDLGTLLAKNIQYFGAGTRLSVL.

This clone has only a few counts. V and J are TRBV7-2 and TRBJ1-5; 7 bases match TRBD1. Trimming took 5 bases from V and 6 from J; bases not matched to a gene: 10. From germline, CDR1 is SGHTA and CDR2 FQGNSA. The CDR3 contains 15 residues. The CDR3 DNA sequence: TGTGCCAGCAGCCGGTCCGACAGGGAGGCTCAGCCCCAGCATTTT. It yields the protein CASSRSDREAQPQHF.

CDR3 sequence reads: CASSLFRGPSTDTQYF. DNA for the CDR3: TGTGCCAGCAGCTTATTCAGGGGCCCGAGCACAGATACGCAGTATTTT. This chain joins TRBV7-9 and TRBJ2-3; D possibly corresponds to TRBD1 (6 bases). The CDR3 has 16 residues. Trimming cost V 2 bases and J 0 bases, with 12 bases left between them. Germline-derived CDR1 and CDR2 are SEHNR and FQNEAQ (reference sequence).

The count of this clone is one. The rearrangement links TRBV7-2 to TRBJ1-5; no firm D call. V lost 3 bases and J lost 3, with 15 bases in between. The length of the CDR3 is 16 residues. Per the germline V gene, CDR1 is SGHTA and CDR2 is FQGNSA. The CDR3 is CASSLGEAKVNQPQHF. Written as DNA, the CDR3 is TGTGCCAGCAGCTTGGGAGAGGCCAAGGTCAATCAGCCCCAGCATTTT.

This chain joins TRBV5-8 and TRBJ1-2, with D possibly being TRBD1 (5 bases). The CDR3 sequence is 14 residues long. V dropped 3 bases and J dropped 1 base, with 10 bases sitting between them. CDR1 and CDR2 from the germline V gene are SGHTS and YDEGEE. The CDR3 coding sequence is TGTGCCAGCAGCTCCTACAGGATTAACTATGGCTACACCTTC. Translated, it gives CASSSYRINYGYTF. Based on the CDR3 plus reference TRBV5-8 and TRBJ1-2, the full variable domain is EAGVTQSPTHLIKTRGQQATLRCSPISGHTSVYWYQQALGLGLQFLLWYDEGEERNRGNFPPRFSGRQFPNYSSELNVNALELEDSALYLCASSSYRINYGYTFGSGTRLTVV.

The chain employs TRBV29-1 and TRBJ1-2; tentative D call: TRBD1 (6 bases). CDR1 is SQVTM and CDR2 is ANQGSEA in the germline V gene. Trimming cost V 0 bases and J 2 bases, with 31 bases left between them. This CDR3 region has 21 residues. CDR3 coding DNA: TGCAGCGTTGAAGATCTTCCCCATGTACGGTCCCCGACAGGATCCAACTATGGCTACACCTTC. This codes for CSVEDLPHVRSPTGSNYGYTF.

The chain recombines TRBV6-2 or TRBV6-3 with TRBJ2-7, with 8 bases matching TRBD1. The CDR3 covers 13 residues. V lost 6 bases and J lost 4; bases outside the gene matches: 5. Germline CDR1 is MNHEY and CDR2 is SVGEGT. The CDR3 spells CASSGQGYYEQYF. CDR3 sequence (DNA): TGTGCCAGCAGCGGACAGGGCTATTACGAGCAGTACTTC.

This clone has just one count. The J gene is TRBJ2-2, the V gene TRBV19, with 9 nucleotides matching TRBD1. Trimming removed 5 bases from V and 7 bases from J; junction bases left unmatched: 14. CDR3 length: 17 amino acids. CDR1 is LNHDA, CDR2 SQIVND, per germline (reference sequence). The CDR3: CASSPRFRTGADGELFF. CDR3 DNA: TGTGCCAGTAGTCCTCGGTTCCGGACAGGGGCTGACGGGGAGCTGTTTTTT.

The chain joins TRBV19 to TRBJ1-5; 11 positions match TRBD1. V lost 9 bases to trimming and J lost 6 bases; unmatched junction nucleotides: 13. The germline V gene encodes CDR1 LNHDA and CDR2 SQIVND (reference sequence). This CDR3 has 16 amino acids. CDR3 residues: CASTRTQDRGRQPQHF. CDR3 bases: TGTGCCAGCACGCGAACCCAGGACAGGGGGCGTCAGCCCCAGCATTTT.